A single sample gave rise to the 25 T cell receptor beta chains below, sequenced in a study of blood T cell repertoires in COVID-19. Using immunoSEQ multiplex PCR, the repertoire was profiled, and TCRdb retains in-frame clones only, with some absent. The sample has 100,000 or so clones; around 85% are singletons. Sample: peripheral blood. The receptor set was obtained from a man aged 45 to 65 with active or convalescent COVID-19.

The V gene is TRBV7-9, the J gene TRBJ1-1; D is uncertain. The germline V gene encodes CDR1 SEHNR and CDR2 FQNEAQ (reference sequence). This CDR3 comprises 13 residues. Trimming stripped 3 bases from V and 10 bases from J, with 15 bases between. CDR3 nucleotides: TGTGCCAGCAGCTTTTTACCCGAGCTCGGAGCTTTCTTT. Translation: CASSFLPELGAFF.

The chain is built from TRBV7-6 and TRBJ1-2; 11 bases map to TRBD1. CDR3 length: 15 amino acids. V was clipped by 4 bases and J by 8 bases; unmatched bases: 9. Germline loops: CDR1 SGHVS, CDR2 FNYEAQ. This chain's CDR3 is CASSSLGQGATGYTF. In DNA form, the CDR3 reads TGTGCCAGCAGCTCACTAGGACAGGGGGCGACGGGCTACACCTTC.

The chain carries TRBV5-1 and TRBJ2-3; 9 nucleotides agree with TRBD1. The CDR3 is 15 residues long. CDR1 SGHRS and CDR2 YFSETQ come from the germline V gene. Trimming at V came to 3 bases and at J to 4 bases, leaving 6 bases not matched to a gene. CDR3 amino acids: CASSSRTGEADTQYF. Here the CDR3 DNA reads TGCGCCAGCAGCTCCAGGACAGGGGAGGCAGATACGCAGTATTTT. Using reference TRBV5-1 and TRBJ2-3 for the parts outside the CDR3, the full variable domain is KAGVTQTPRYLIKTRGQQVTLSCSPISGHRSVSWYQQTPGQGLQFLFEYFSETQRNKGNFPGRFSGRQFSNSRSEMNVSTLELGDSALYLCASSSRTGEADTQYFGPGTRLTVL.

CDR3 DNA: TGTGCCAGCAGGCTGACAGGGACTAATGAAAAACTGTTTTTT. Its protein is CASRLTGTNEKLFF. J is TRBJ1-4 and V is TRBV2; 7 nucleotides align to TRBD1. Looked up from germline, CDR1 is SNHLY and CDR2 is FYNNEI. CDR3 length: 14 amino acids. With 6 bases clipped from V and 2 bases from J, the junction kept 3 bases outside the gene matches.

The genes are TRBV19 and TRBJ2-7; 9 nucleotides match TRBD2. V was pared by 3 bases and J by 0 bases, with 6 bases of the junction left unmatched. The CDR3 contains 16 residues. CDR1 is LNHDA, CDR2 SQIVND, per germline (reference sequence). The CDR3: CASSILAGVSSYEQYF. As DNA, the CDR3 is TGTGCCAGTAGTATTTTAGCGGGAGTCTCCTCCTACGAGCAGTACTTC.

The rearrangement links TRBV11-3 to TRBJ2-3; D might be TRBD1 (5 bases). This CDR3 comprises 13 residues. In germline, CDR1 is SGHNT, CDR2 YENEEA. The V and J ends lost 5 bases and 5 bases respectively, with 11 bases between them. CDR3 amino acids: CASSPTGGDTQYF. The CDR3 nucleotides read TGTGCCAGCAGCCCCACAGGCGGAGATACGCAGTATTTT.

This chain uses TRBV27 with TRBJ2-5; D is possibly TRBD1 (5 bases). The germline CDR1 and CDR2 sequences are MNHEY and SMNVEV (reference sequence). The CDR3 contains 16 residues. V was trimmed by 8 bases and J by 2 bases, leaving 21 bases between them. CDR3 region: CASGKLGDSLQETQYF. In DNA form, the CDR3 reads TGTGCCAGCGGAAAGTTAGGAGACAGTCTTCAAGAGACCCAGTACTTC.

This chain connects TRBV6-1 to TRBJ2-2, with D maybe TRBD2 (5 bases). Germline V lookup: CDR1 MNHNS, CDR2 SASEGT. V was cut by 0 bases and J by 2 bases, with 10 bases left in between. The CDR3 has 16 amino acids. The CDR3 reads CASSEAHGINTGELFF. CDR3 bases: TGTGCCAGCAGTGAAGCGCACGGGATTAACACCGGGGAGCTGTTTTTT.

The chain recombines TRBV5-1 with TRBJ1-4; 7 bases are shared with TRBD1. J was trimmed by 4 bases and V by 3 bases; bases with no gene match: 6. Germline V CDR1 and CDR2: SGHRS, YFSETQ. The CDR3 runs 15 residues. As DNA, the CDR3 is TGCGCCAGCAGCTACCAGGGGGTCAATAATGAAAAACTGTTTTTT. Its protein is CASSYQGVNNEKLFF. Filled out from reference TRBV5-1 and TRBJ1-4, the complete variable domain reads KAGVTQTPRYLIKTRGQQVTLSCSPISGHRSVSWYQQTPGQGLQFLFEYFSETQRNKGNFPGRFSGRQFSNSRSEMNVSTLELGDSALYLCASSYQGVNNEKLFFGSGTQLSVL.

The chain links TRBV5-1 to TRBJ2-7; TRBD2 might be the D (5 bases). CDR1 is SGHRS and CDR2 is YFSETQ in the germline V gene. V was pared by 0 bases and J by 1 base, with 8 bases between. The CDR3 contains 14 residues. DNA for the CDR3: TGCGCCAGCAGCTTGGATCGGGGTTCCTACGAGCAGTACTTC. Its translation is CASSLDRGSYEQYF.

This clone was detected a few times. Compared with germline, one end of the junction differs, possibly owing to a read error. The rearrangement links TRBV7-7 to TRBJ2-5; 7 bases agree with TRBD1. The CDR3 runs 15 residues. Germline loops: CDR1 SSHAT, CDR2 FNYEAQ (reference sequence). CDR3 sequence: CASSPIGGLQETQYF. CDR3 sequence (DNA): TGTGCTAGCAGCCCAATAGGGGGCCTCCAAGAGACCCAGTACTTC. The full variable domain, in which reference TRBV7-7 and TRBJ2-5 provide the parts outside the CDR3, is GAGVSQSPRYKVTKRGQDVTLRCDPISSHATLYWYQQALGQGPEFLTYFNYEAQPDKSGLPSDRFSAERPEGSISTLTIQRTEQRDSAMYRCASSPIGGLQETQYFGPGTRLLVL.

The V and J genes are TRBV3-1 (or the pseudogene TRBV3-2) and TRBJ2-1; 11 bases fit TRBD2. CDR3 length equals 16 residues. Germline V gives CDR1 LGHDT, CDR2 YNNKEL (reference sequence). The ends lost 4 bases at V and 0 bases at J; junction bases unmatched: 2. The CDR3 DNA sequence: TGTGCCAGCAGCCCGGGACTAGCGGCCTCCTACAATGAGCAGTTCTTC. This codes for CASSPGLAASYNEQFF.

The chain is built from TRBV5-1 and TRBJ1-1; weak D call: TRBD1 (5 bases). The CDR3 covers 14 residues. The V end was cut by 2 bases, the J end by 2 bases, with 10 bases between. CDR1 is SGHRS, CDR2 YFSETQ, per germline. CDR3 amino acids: CASSLTDTNTEAFF. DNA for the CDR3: TGCGCCAGCAGCTTAACGGACACTAACACTGAAGCTTTCTTT. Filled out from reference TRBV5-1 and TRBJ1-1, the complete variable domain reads KAGVTQTPRYLIKTRGQQVTLSCSPISGHRSVSWYQQTPGQGLQFLFEYFSETQRNKGNFPGRFSGRQFSNSRSEMNVSTLELGDSALYLCASSLTDTNTEAFFGQGTRLTVV.

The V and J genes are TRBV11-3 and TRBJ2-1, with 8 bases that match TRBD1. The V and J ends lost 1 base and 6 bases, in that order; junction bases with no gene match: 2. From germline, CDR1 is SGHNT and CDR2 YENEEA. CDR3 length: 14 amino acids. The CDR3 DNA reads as TGTGCCAGCAGCTTAGGACAGGGGCGCAATGAGCAGTTCTTC. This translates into CASSLGQGRNEQFF. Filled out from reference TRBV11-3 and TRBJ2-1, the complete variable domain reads EAGVVQSPRYKIIEKKQPVAFWCNPISGHNTLYWYLQNLGQGPELLIRYENEEAVDDSQLPKDRFSAERLKGVDSTLKIQPAELGDSAVYLCASSLGQGRNEQFFGPGTRLTVL.

CDR3 sequence reads: CARSSGQGPLAGLTGWRGGYTF. CDR3 nucleotide sequence: TGTGCCAGAAGTTCCGGACAGGGGCCCTTGGCTGGTCTAACGGGCTGGCGAGGTGGCTACACCTTC. The chain carries TRBV5-3 and TRBJ1-2, with 9 nucleotides matching TRBD1. TRBV5-3 is reported as an ORF; its role is uncertain. With V trimmed by 5 bases and J by 7 bases, 33 bases remained unmatched. The CDR3 sequence is 22 residues long.

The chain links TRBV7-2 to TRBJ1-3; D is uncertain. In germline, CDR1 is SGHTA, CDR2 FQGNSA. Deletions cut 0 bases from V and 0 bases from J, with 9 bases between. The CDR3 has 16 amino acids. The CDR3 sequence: CASSLALAISGNTIYF. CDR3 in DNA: TGTGCCAGCAGCTTAGCGCTGGCAATCTCTGGAAACACCATATATTTT.

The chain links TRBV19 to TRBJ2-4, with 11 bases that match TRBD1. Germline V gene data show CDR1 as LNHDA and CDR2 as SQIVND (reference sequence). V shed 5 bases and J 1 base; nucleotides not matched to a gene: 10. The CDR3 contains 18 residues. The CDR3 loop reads CASSPRTGGPFAKNIQYF. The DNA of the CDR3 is TGTGCCAGTAGTCCAAGGACAGGGGGCCCCTTTGCCAAAAACATTCAGTACTTC.

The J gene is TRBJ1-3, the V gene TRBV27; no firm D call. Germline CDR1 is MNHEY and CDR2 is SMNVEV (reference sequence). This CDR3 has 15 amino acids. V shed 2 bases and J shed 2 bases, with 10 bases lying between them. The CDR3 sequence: CASSLLGPAGNTIYF. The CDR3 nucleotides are TGTGCCAGCAGTTTACTTGGCCCAGCTGGAAACACCATATATTTT.

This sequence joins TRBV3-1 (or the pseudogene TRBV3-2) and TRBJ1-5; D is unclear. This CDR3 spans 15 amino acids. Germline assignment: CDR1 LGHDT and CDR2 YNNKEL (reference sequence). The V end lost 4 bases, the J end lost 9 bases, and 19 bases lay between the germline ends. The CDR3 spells CASSPDPWSIRPQHF. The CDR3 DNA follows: TGTGCCAGCAGCCCTGACCCATGGAGTATTCGGCCCCAGCATTTT.

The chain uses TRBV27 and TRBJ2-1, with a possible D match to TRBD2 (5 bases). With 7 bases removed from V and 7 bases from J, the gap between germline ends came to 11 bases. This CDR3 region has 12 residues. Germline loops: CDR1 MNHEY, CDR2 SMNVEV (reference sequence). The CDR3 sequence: CASKERSNEQFF. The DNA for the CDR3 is TGTGCCAGCAAGGAGCGGTCGAATGAGCAGTTCTTC.

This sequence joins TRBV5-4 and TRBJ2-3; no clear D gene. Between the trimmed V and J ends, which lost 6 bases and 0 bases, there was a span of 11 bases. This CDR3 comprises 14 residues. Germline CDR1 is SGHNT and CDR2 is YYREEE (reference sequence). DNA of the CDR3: TGTGCCAGCACCCAGGATGTGAGCACAGATACGCAGTATTTT. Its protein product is CASTQDVSTDTQYF.

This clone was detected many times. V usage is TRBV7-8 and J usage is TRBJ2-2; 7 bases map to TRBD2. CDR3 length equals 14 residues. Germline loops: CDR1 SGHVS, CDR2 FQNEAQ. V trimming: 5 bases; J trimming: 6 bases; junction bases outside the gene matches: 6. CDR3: CASSLRETAGELFF. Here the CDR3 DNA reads TGTGCCAGCAGCCTGCGGGAGACCGCCGGGGAGCTGTTTTTT.

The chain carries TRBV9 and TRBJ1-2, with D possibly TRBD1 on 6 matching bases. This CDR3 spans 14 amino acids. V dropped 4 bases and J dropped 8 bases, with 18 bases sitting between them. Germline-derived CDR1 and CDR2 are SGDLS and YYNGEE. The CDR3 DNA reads TGTGCCAGCAGCATATTTTCAGGGGCTCAGGGCTACACCTTC. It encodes CASSIFSGAQGYTF.

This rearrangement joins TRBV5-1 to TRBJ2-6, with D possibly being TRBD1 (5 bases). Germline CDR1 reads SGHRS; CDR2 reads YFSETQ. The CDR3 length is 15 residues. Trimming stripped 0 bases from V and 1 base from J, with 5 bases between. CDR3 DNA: TGCGCCAGCAGCTTGGCAGGGTCTGGGGCCAACGTCCTGACTTTC. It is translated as CASSLAGSGANVLTF.

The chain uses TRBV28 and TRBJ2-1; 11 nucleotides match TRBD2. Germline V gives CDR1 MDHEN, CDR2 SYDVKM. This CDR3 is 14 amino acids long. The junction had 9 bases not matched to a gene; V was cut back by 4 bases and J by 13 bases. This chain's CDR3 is CASSSIIAGGNQFF. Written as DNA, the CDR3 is TGTGCCAGCAGTTCAATTATAGCGGGAGGGAATCAGTTCTTC.